The 29 T cell receptor beta chains presented below share a single source sample, sequenced in a study of T cells after yellow fever vaccination. Each CDR3 protein is one row after TCRdb ran MiXCR on the 5' RACE reads. Here the sample spans around 330,000 distinct CDR3 sequences, roughly 3.5% being singletons. The sample was PBMCs, taken on the day of the yellow fever booster vaccination. These receptors originate from a man between 18 and 35 years old who received the YFV17D yellow fever vaccine.

V is TRBV30 and J is TRBJ1-2, with a possible D match to TRBD1 (6 bases). The CDR3 spans 12 residues. V lost 2 bases and J lost 5, with 9 bases in between. The germline CDR1 and CDR2 sequences are GTSNPN and SVGIG (reference sequence). CDR3 protein: CAWSPDRYGYTF. CDR3 DNA sequence: TGTGCCTGGAGTCCGGACAGATATGGCTACACCTTC.

This clonotype was counted many times. The genes are TRBV5-1 and TRBJ2-7; D is perhaps TRBD1 or TRBD2 (5 bases each). Germline loops: CDR1 SGHRS, CDR2 YFSETQ. The germline V and J ends were trimmed by 2 bases and 4 bases, with 10 bases remaining between them. This CDR3 comprises 13 residues. CDR3: CASSLGEGYEQYF. DNA for the CDR3: TGCGCCAGCAGCTTAGGCGAGGGGTACGAGCAGTACTTC. Full variable domain (outside the CDR3, taken from reference TRBV5-1 and TRBJ2-7): KAGVTQTPRYLIKTRGQQVTLSCSPISGHRSVSWYQQTPGQGLQFLFEYFSETQRNKGNFPGRFSGRQFSNSRSEMNVSTLELGDSALYLCASSLGEGYEQYFGPGTRLTVT.

The chain couples TRBV12-3 or TRBV12-4 to TRBJ2-2; D possibly corresponds to TRBD2 (7 bases). The germline V and J ends were trimmed by 7 bases and 6 bases, with 9 bases remaining between them. The CDR3 is 12 amino acids. The CDR3 is CASTGGPGELFF. The DNA of the CDR3 is TGTGCCAGCACCGGGGGGCCCGGGGAGCTGTTTTTT.

This clonotype was counted many times. This chain joins TRBV7-2 and TRBJ1-2; D unclear. Germline V gene data show CDR1 as SGHTA and CDR2 as FQGNSA. Trimming took 5 bases from V and 2 from J, leaving 6 bases between them. This CDR3 spans 12 amino acids. CDR3 sequence: CASSRLNYGYTF. Here the CDR3 DNA reads TGTGCCAGCAGCCGACTGAACTATGGCTACACCTTC.

This clonotype has a handful of counts. The chain joins TRBV2 to TRBJ2-1; D uncertain. Per germline, CDR1 SNHLY and CDR2 FYNNEI. V was pared by 2 bases and J by 9 bases, with 14 bases between. This CDR3 comprises 14 residues. The CDR3 is CASSETSAKFEQFF. DNA for the CDR3: TGTGCCAGCAGTGAAACGTCAGCTAAGTTTGAGCAGTTCTTC.

This clonotype came up many times. For the CDR3, the DNA is TGTGCCAGCAGCGCCACGGGCAGGGGGGAAACTGAAGCTTTCTTT. Residues: CASSATGRGETEAFF. The chain recombines TRBV9 with TRBJ1-1; 7 bases fit TRBD1. Germline V gives CDR1 SGDLS, CDR2 YYNGEE. There are 15 residues in the CDR3. V trimming: 3 bases; J trimming: 5 bases; junction bases outside the gene matches: 10.

This clonotype was observed many times. The J gene is TRBJ2-3, the V gene TRBV5-1; perhaps TRBD1 as D (5 bases). Deletions cut 7 bases from V and 6 bases from J, with 15 bases between. Per the germline V gene, CDR1 is SGHRS and CDR2 is YFSETQ. The CDR3 covers 13 residues. This CDR3 is CASGVGAGDTQYF. The DNA for the CDR3 is TGCGCCAGCGGAGTTGGGGCCGGGGATACGCAGTATTTT.

This clonotype came up many times. The rearrangement links TRBV20-1 to TRBJ1-2; D unclear. V was pared by 8 bases and J by 2 bases, with 12 bases between. There are 12 residues in the CDR3. Germline V lookup: CDR1 DFQATT, CDR2 SNEGSKA (reference sequence). CDR3 sequence (DNA): TGCAGTACCACTCCGGGGAACTATGGCTACACCTTC. Amino acids: CSTTPGNYGYTF.

This chain uses TRBV18 with TRBJ1-1; possibly TRBD1 for D (5 bases). The germline V gene has CDR1 KGHSH and CDR2 LQKENI. The V and J ends lost 3 bases and 1 base respectively, with 15 bases between them. CDR3 size: 16 residues. CDR3 DNA sequence: TGTGCCAGCTCACCGGGGGTTGCCTCGGGGAACACTGAAGCTTTCTTT. Protein: CASSPGVASGNTEAFF.

This clonotype was counted between two and nine times. The chain is built from TRBV11-1 and TRBJ1-1, with D possibly TRBD1 on 5 matching bases. With 4 bases removed from V and 7 bases from J, the gap between germline ends came to 16 bases. Germline V lookup: CDR1 SGHAT, CDR2 FQDESV (reference sequence). This CDR3 is 14 amino acids long. CDR3 nucleotides: TGTGCCAGCAGCTCCGAGACAGTAGACTTTGAAGCTTTCTTT. This encodes CASSSETVDFEAFF.

The V gene is TRBV6-5, the J gene TRBJ1-6, with D maybe TRBD1 (6 bases). The CDR3 is made up of 14 amino acids. Germline CDR1 and CDR2: MNHEY and SVGAGI. Trimming left V 2 bases short and J 8 bases short, with 10 bases between. The CDR3 DNA reads TGTGCCAGCAGTTACCGGTACAGGGATTCACCCCTCCACTTT. Translating gives CASSYRYRDSPLHF.

This clonotype was recorded many times. The chain uses TRBV5-1 and TRBJ2-1; D call uncertain. The V gene's germline CDR1 is SGHRS and CDR2 YFSETQ. Trimming stripped 1 base from V and 6 bases from J, with 14 bases between. This CDR3 comprises 15 residues. CDR3 loop: CASSLTGVRVNEQFF. CDR3 nucleotides: TGCGCCAGCAGCTTGACTGGGGTAAGGGTCAATGAGCAGTTCTTC.

This clonotype was picked up many times. This chain links TRBV7-2 with TRBJ2-1; no definite D call. Germline loops: CDR1 SGHTA, CDR2 FQGNSA. The CDR3 has 14 residues. V was pared by 3 bases and J by 7 bases, with 13 bases between. CDR3 loop: CASSFSGRRNEQFF. CDR3 DNA: TGTGCCAGCAGCTTTTCAGGCAGGAGAAATGAGCAGTTCTTC.

This clonotype was detected many times. The DNA of the CDR3 is TGTGCCAGCAGCTACCCTCTCGGAGATGAGCAGTTCTTC. Translation gives CASSYPLGDEQFF. The chain uses TRBV5-6 and TRBJ2-1, with D uncertain. Germline V gives CDR1 SGHDT, CDR2 YYEEEE. V was trimmed by 3 bases and J by 8 bases, leaving 12 bases between them. The CDR3 runs 13 residues.

This clonotype was observed many times. This chain uses TRBV7-2 with TRBJ2-3; the match to TRBD2 covers 8 bases. V lost 5 bases and J lost 4; bases outside the gene matches: 8. Germline V gene data show CDR1 as SGHTA and CDR2 as FQGNSA. CDR3 length equals 15 residues. The CDR3 DNA is TGTGCCAGCAGCCTAGGGACTAGTAGATCAGATACGCAGTATTTT. Translation gives CASSLGTSRSDTQYF. The full variable domain, with the rest looked up from reference TRBV7-2 and TRBJ2-3, is GAGVSQSPSNKVTEKGKDVELRCDPISGHTALYWYRQSLGQGLEFLIYFQGNSAPDKSGLPSDRFSAERTGGSVSTLTIQRTQQEDSAVYLCASSLGTSRSDTQYFGPGTRLTVL.

This clonotype was recorded at least ten times. This chain uses TRBV7-9 with TRBJ2-2; no definite D call. Germline CDR1 and CDR2: SEHNR and FQNEAQ (reference sequence). There are 14 residues in the CDR3. V lost 6 bases and J 1 base, leaving 9 bases between the germline ends. CDR3 in amino acids: CASRLNGNTGELFF. The CDR3 coding sequence is TGTGCCAGCAGGCTCAACGGGAACACCGGGGAGCTGTTTTTT.

V gene TRBV6-2 or TRBV6-3 combines with J gene TRBJ1-1; D gene uncertain. CDR1 and CDR2 (germline): MNHEY, SVGEGT. The V gene lost 6 bases and the J gene lost 6 bases, with 17 bases spanning the gap. The CDR3 is 14 amino acids. The chain's CDR3 is CASSGRPLDAEAFF. For the CDR3, the DNA is TGTGCCAGCAGCGGGAGGCCCCTGGACGCTGAAGCTTTCTTT.

The CDR3 sequence is CASSSDGGVNEQFF. The CDR3, as DNA: TGTGCCAGCAGCAGCGACGGGGGGGTAAATGAGCAGTTCTTC. This chain links TRBV5-6 with TRBJ2-1, with 8 bases aligning to TRBD2. The CDR3 is 14 amino acids. The trim removed 4 bases at V and 7 bases at J, leaving 7 bases unmatched. Germline V gene lookup returns CDR1 SGHDT and CDR2 YYEEEE.

This clonotype appeared many times. This chain connects TRBV20-1 to TRBJ2-1; D uncertain. CDR3 length equals 15 residues. Germline V CDR1 and CDR2: DFQATT, SNEGSKA (reference sequence). Trimming shortened V by 0 bases and J by 9 bases, and 18 bases separated the two germline ends. This chain's CDR3 is CSARDPTTRKGEQFF. In nucleotides, the CDR3 is TGCAGTGCTAGAGATCCCACTACGCGGAAAGGTGAGCAGTTCTTC.

In its sample, this clonotype was seen many times. This chain's CDR3 is CASSLVGGIGEKLFF. CDR3 DNA: TGTGCCAGCAGCTTAGTGGGAGGGATCGGGGAAAAACTGTTTTTT. The rearrangement uses TRBV7-8 and TRBJ1-4, with unresolved D. The CDR3 is 15 residues long. V lost 1 base and J lost 8, with 14 bases in between. The germline V gene has CDR1 SGHVS and CDR2 FQNEAQ.

The CDR3 nucleotides read TGTGCCTGGAGTATGGGCGGGGTGACAGATACGCAGTATTTT. Its translation is CAWSMGGVTDTQYF. The chain combines TRBV30 with TRBJ2-3; TRBD2 might be the D (6 bases). The germline V gene encodes CDR1 GTSNPN and CDR2 SVGIG (reference sequence). The CDR3 extends over 14 amino acids. Trimming shortened V by 2 bases and J by 3 bases, and 12 bases separated the two germline ends.

This clonotype was observed at least ten times. The rearrangement joins TRBV20-1 to TRBJ2-7, with D possibly being TRBD2 (5 bases). CDR3 size: 13 residues. V shed 2 bases and J shed 2 bases, with 10 bases lying between them. The germline gives CDR1 DFQATT, CDR2 SNEGSKA (reference sequence). The CDR3 spells CSARQVATYEQYF. CDR3 in DNA: TGCAGTGCTAGACAGGTAGCGACCTACGAGCAGTACTTC.

This clonotype was picked up many times. J is TRBJ1-6 and V is TRBV9, with D unclear. The CDR3 is made up of 15 amino acids. V was cut by 0 bases and J by 9 bases, with 13 bases left in between. CDR1 is SGDLS, CDR2 YYNGEE, per germline. CDR3 DNA sequence: TGTGCCAGCAGCGTAGATGGGTTATGGGGTTCACCCCTCCACTTT. Translated, it gives CASSVDGLWGSPLHF.

This clonotype was observed at least ten times. This chain connects TRBV18 to TRBJ1-5; 7 nucleotides align to TRBD1. CDR1 is KGHSH, CDR2 LQKENI, per germline. V dropped 8 bases and J dropped 4; count of bases not matched to a gene: 5. The CDR3 is 13 residues long. For the CDR3, the DNA is TGTGCCAGCAGCCCGGACAGGAATCAGCCCCAGCATTTT. Translating it yields CASSPDRNQPQHF. The entire variable domain, with the rest obtained from reference TRBV18 and TRBJ1-5, is as follows: NAGVMQNPRHLVRRRGQEARLRCSPMKGHSHVYWYRQLPEEGLKFMVYLQKENIIDESGMPKERFSAEFPKEGPSILRIQQVVRGDSAAYFCASSPDRNQPQHFGDGTRLSIL.

This rearrangement joins TRBV11-2 to TRBJ2-3, with unresolved D. Trimming left V 5 bases short and J 0 bases short, with 12 bases between. The CDR3 loop spans 15 amino acids. Germline V gene lookup returns CDR1 SGHAT and CDR2 FQNNGV. The CDR3 protein is CASSPIARSTDTQYF. DNA of the CDR3: TGTGCCAGCAGCCCCATCGCTAGAAGCACAGATACGCAGTATTTT.

This clonotype was seen a few times. V gene TRBV27 combines with J gene TRBJ2-7; D might be TRBD1 (6 bases). The CDR3 contains 16 residues. V was trimmed by 3 bases and J by 4 bases, leaving 19 bases between them. The germline V gene has CDR1 MNHEY and CDR2 SMNVEV (reference sequence). The CDR3: CASSLKSGRGFYEQYV. CDR3 coding DNA: TGTGCCAGCAGTTTGAAATCGGGCAGGGGATTTTACGAGCAGTACGTC.

In its sample, this clonotype was seen many times. The rearrangement uses TRBV7-9 and TRBJ2-1; 7 bases agree with TRBD1. Germline CDR1 is SEHNR and CDR2 is FQNEAQ (reference sequence). Losses at the gene ends were 0 bases for V and 2 bases for J; bases not matched to a gene: 1. This CDR3 comprises 15 residues. CDR3 protein: CASSLAGTAYNEQFF. CDR3 bases: TGTGCCAGCAGCTTAGCCGGGACAGCCTACAATGAGCAGTTCTTC.

This clonotype was counted ten times or more. The J gene is TRBJ2-5, the V gene TRBV5-5; D remains unclear. V was shortened by 1 base and J by 4 bases, with 8 bases between the two germline ends. The germline gives CDR1 SGHKS, CDR2 YYEKEE (reference sequence). The CDR3 runs to 13 residues. The CDR3 reads CASSLRNPETQYF. Here the CDR3 DNA reads TGTGCCAGCAGCTTGAGGAACCCAGAGACCCAGTACTTC.

This clonotype was detected many times. The chain recombines TRBV7-2 with TRBJ2-7; tentatively, D is TRBD1 (6 bases). V shed 3 bases and J shed 0 bases, with 12 bases lying between them. Germline V gene data show CDR1 as SGHTA and CDR2 as FQGNSA. The CDR3 runs to 15 residues. The CDR3 DNA follows: TGTGCCAGCAGCTTCGACAGGTCAAGCTCCTACGAGCAGTACGTC. As protein: CASSFDRSSSYEQYV.